This T cell receptor beta chain was sequenced in a study of blood T cell repertoires in COVID-19. V trimming: 6 bases; J trimming: 5 bases; junction bases outside the gene matches: 6. Germline V gene lookup returns CDR1 MGHDK and CDR2 SYGVNS. The CDR3 has 14 amino acids. The data were produced by immunoSEQ multiplex PCR, yet TCRdb's version contains in-frame clones alone and is incomplete. This repertoire shows about 140,000 clones, about four fifths found once; its top ten account for 3.5% to 4.5%. This chain uses TRBV25-1 with TRBJ1-2, with 10 bases identical to TRBD1. The source is a woman aged 55 to 70 with acute or convalescent COVID-19. Sequencing was performed on peripheral blood. Here the CDR3 DNA reads TGTGCCAGCAGCCGCCGGGACAGGGGATATGGCTACACCTTC. It specifies CASSRRDRGYGYTF.